This entry lists 31 T cell receptor beta chains sequenced from one sample in a study of cytomegalovirus exposure and HLA in healthy donors. The PCR had 60 Vbeta and 13 Jbeta primers. TCRdb keeps only in-frame clones here, not all; method: immunoSEQ multiplex PCR. Altogether some 190,000 clones are present, around 76% being singletons, with the ten largest covering 2% to 2.5%. Input material: PBMCs. The receptors originated from a woman between 25 and 40 years old in good health and CMV-seropositive.

The V call is TRBV5-1, the J call TRBJ1-2, with 7 bases fitting TRBD1. The J segment lost 2 bases and the V segment lost 4 bases, leaving 5 bases of the junction unmatched. The CDR3 totals 14 residues. CDR1 is SGHRS, CDR2 YFSETQ, per germline. This CDR3 reads CASSLLTGNYGYTF. The CDR3 DNA sequence: TGCGCCAGCAGCCTCCTGACAGGGAACTATGGCTACACCTTC.

This chain uses TRBV30 with TRBJ1-3; D remains unclear. V was clipped by 0 bases and J by 0 bases, with 15 bases between them. Germline lookup yields CDR1 GTSNPN and CDR2 SVGIG (reference sequence). There are 17 residues in the CDR3. The CDR3, as DNA: TGTGCCTGGAGTGTACTGGCAGGTCCTGGCTCTGGAAACACCATATATTTT. It specifies CAWSVLAGPGSGNTIYF.

The CDR3 DNA reads as TGTGCCTATCGGGGTCCAGCTAATGAAAAACTGTTTTTT. Encoded protein: CAYRGPANEKLFF. The chain is built from TRBV30 and TRBJ1-4, with D unclear. The ends were cut back, 7 bases at V and 3 bases at J, with 12 bases in the middle. CDR1 and CDR2 from the germline V gene are GTSNPN and SVGIG (reference sequence). This CDR3 has 13 residues. The full variable domain, rest sourced from reference TRBV30 and TRBJ1-4, is SQTIHQWPATLVQPVGSPLSLECTVEGTSNPNLYWYRQAAGRGLQLLFYSVGIGQISSEVPQNLSASRPQDRQFILSSKKLLLSDSGFYLCAYRGPANEKLFFGSGTQLSVL.

The rearrangement uses TRBV4-2 and TRBJ2-7; 9 nucleotides match TRBD2. The length of the CDR3 is 15 residues. The germline CDR1 and CDR2 sequences are LGHNA and YNFKEQ. V shed 0 bases and J 7 bases; nucleotides not matched to a gene: 7. In DNA form, the CDR3 reads TGTGCCAGCAGCCAAGACGCCGGACTAGCGCGGGAGCAGTACTTC. This codes for CASSQDAGLAREQYF.

V usage is TRBV5-1 and J usage is TRBJ2-1; 11 nucleotides align to TRBD1. Germline CDR1 reads SGHRS; CDR2 reads YFSETQ. V was pared by 1 base and J by 0 bases, with 3 bases of the junction left unmatched. CDR3 length equals 17 residues. CDR3 DNA: TGCGCCAGCAGCTTGTCCGGGACAGGGGGCTCCTACAATGAGCAGTTCTTC. It is translated as CASSLSGTGGSYNEQFF.

This rearrangement joins TRBV7-2 to TRBJ2-1; TRBD1 aligns across 7 bases. The CDR3 has 12 residues. Trimming cost V 5 bases and J 7 bases; bases outside gene matches: 2. Germline V gene data show CDR1 as SGHTA and CDR2 as FQGNSA. The CDR3 here is CASSEGQNEQFF. CDR3 bases: TGTGCCAGCAGCGAGGGACAGAATGAGCAGTTCTTC.

The chain uses TRBV7-2 and TRBJ1-2, with a weak D call TRBD1 (6 bases). V was pared by 5 bases and J by 4 bases, with 14 bases between. CDR1 is SGHTA, CDR2 FQGNSA, per germline. This CDR3 spans 14 amino acids. CDR3 sequence: CASSPGGPSYGYTF. CDR3 DNA: TGTGCCAGCAGCCCCGGGGGGCCGTCCTATGGCTACACCTTC.

The sample holds one count of this clone. The chain employs TRBV2 and TRBJ2-3; the match to TRBD2 covers 9 bases. This CDR3 has 15 residues. Germline V gene data show CDR1 as SNHLY and CDR2 as FYNNEI. V lost 6 bases, J lost 5 bases, and 9 bases stayed unmatched. The CDR3 region is CASRPLAGRGDTQYF. The CDR3 DNA reads as TGTGCCAGCAGGCCACTAGCGGGCCGAGGAGATACGCAGTATTTT.

The chain employs TRBV6-1 and TRBJ2-3; 13 bases match TRBD2. V dropped 6 bases and J dropped 9; count of bases not matched to a gene: 9. Germline-derived CDR1 and CDR2 are MNHNS and SASEGT. This CDR3 is 15 amino acids long. CDR3 sequence (DNA): TGTGCCAGCAGGGGAACTAGCGGGGGGGCCGACACGCAGTATTTT. Translated: CASRGTSGGADTQYF.

The genes are TRBV7-2 and TRBJ2-7; 7 nucleotides agree with TRBD2. This CDR3 spans 15 amino acids. The junction had 12 bases not matched to a gene; V was cut back by 5 bases and J by 5 bases. Germline V CDR1 and CDR2: SGHTA, FQGNSA. CDR3 DNA: TGTGCCAGCAGCCCTAGGGGAGGGGTCCGCGACGAGCAGTACTTC. It yields the protein CASSPRGGVRDEQYF.

The chain carries TRBV6-1 and TRBJ1-3; D call uncertain. Germline V lookup: CDR1 MNHNS, CDR2 SASEGT. This CDR3 comprises 15 residues. V lost 4 bases and J 1 base, leaving 11 bases between the germline ends. The CDR3 region has the DNA TGTGCCAGCAGTGCCACACATAAATCTGGAAACACCATATATTTT. Its translation is CASSATHKSGNTIYF.

This sequence joins TRBV4-2 and TRBJ1-5, with TRBD1 matching 10 bases. There are 18 residues in the CDR3. After removal of 3 bases from V and 4 bases from J, the junction contained 12 bases not matched to a gene. The V gene's germline CDR1 is LGHNA and CDR2 YNFKEQ. In nucleotides, the CDR3 is TGTGCCAGCAGCCATCAAGACAGGGGGCGCGGATCAAATCAGCCCCAGCATTTT. Translated, it gives CASSHQDRGRGSNQPQHF.

J is TRBJ2-1 and V is TRBV9; 12 bases line up with TRBD2. Germline loops: CDR1 SGDLS, CDR2 YYNGEE. This CDR3 is built from 15 residues. V was clipped by 0 bases and J by 7 bases; unmatched bases: 2. CDR3 sequence: CASSVASGGANEQFF. The CDR3 coding sequence is TGTGCCAGCAGCGTAGCTAGCGGGGGGGCGAATGAGCAGTTCTTC.

This clone was picked up one time. This rearrangement joins TRBV27 to TRBJ2-1; TRBD2 matches at 13 bases. Germline V lookup: CDR1 MNHEY, CDR2 SMNVEV (reference sequence). The CDR3 covers 15 residues. After removal of 6 bases from V and 9 bases from J, the junction contained 8 bases not matched to a gene. CDR3 sequence reads: CASSRTSGGSGEQFF. The CDR3 nucleotides read TGTGCCAGCAGCAGGACTAGCGGGGGATCGGGTGAGCAGTTCTTC.

This clone was counted a few times. The CDR3 nucleotides read TGTGCCTGGAGTAAACCGACAGGGTCGGGCTACACCTTC. Its translation: CAWSKPTGSGYTF. This chain links TRBV30 with TRBJ1-2, with TRBD1 matching over 7 bases. Per germline, CDR1 GTSNPN and CDR2 SVGIG (reference sequence). The junction had 8 bases not matched to a gene; V was cut back by 2 bases and J by 8 bases. This CDR3 region has 13 residues.

Only a few counts were recorded for this clone. CDR3 nucleotide sequence: TGTGCCAGCAGCTTGACCGGGTTGACAGGGTATAACTATGGCTACACCTTC. The encoded protein is CASSLTGLTGYNYGYTF. The chain recombines TRBV5-7 with TRBJ1-2; TRBD1 matches 7 bases. TRBV5-7 counts as an open reading frame of uncertain function. This CDR3 has 17 amino acids. With 1 base clipped from V and 1 base from J, the junction kept 10 bases outside the gene matches.

This sequence joins TRBV2 and TRBJ2-7, with D possibly being TRBD2 (6 bases). This CDR3 spans 12 amino acids. CDR1 is SNHLY and CDR2 is FYNNEI in the germline V gene. Trimming left V 4 bases short and J 12 bases short, with 16 bases between. The CDR3, as DNA: TGTGCCAGCAGTGGCGAGGGGAGGCGGGGGTACTTC. Amino acid sequence: CASSGEGRRGYF.

The chain links TRBV7-2 to TRBJ1-1, with D perhaps matching TRBD1 (6 bases). Per germline, CDR1 SGHTA and CDR2 FQGNSA. There are 14 residues in the CDR3. Trimming shortened V by 2 bases and J by 1 base, and 8 bases separated the two germline ends. Written as DNA, the CDR3 is TGTGCCAGCAGCTTACAGGGGAGGAACACTGAAGCTTTCTTT. Protein: CASSLQGRNTEAFF. Drawing the rest from reference TRBV7-2 and TRBJ1-1, the complete variable domain is GAGVSQSPSNKVTEKGKDVELRCDPISGHTALYWYRQSLGQGLEFLIYFQGNSAPDKSGLPSDRFSAERTGGSVSTLTIQRTQQEDSAVYLCASSLQGRNTEAFFGQGTRLTVV.

The chain combines TRBV5-4 with TRBJ2-3; TRBD1 might be the D (5 bases). V lost 3 bases to trimming and J lost 2 bases, with 16 bases between them. Germline V gives CDR1 SGHNT, CDR2 YYREEE (reference sequence). This CDR3 has 16 amino acids. The CDR3 DNA follows: TGTGCCAGCAGCTCTGACAGCTATCGACCCACAGATACGCAGTATTTT. It translates to CASSSDSYRPTDTQYF.

The chain carries TRBV4-2 and TRBJ2-2; 12 bases are a match to TRBD2. The ends lost 3 bases at V and 4 bases at J; junction bases unmatched: 9. This CDR3 is built from 18 residues. Per the germline V gene, CDR1 is LGHNA and CDR2 is YNFKEQ. CDR3 in amino acids: CASSHAAGTSGPTGELFF. The CDR3 nucleotides read TGTGCCAGCAGCCACGCCGCCGGGACTAGCGGGCCCACCGGGGAGCTGTTTTTT.

This clone was detected a few times. The rearrangement joins TRBV29-1 to TRBJ2-5, with 8 nucleotides matching TRBD2. The CDR3 is made up of 18 amino acids. The junction had 20 bases not matched to a gene; V was cut back by 3 bases and J by 5 bases. The germline V gene encodes CDR1 SQVTM and CDR2 ANQGSEA. In nucleotides, the CDR3 is TGCAGCGTTGACCCCCGGCGTAGCGGGGCCCCTCTCAAGGAGACCCAGTACTTC. It codes for CSVDPRRSGAPLKETQYF.

The J gene is TRBJ2-1, the V gene TRBV27; 8 bases are a match to TRBD2. The V segment lost 2 bases and the J segment 7 bases; nucleotides outside the gene matches: 10. This CDR3 is 16 amino acids long. Germline V gene lookup returns CDR1 MNHEY and CDR2 SMNVEV (reference sequence). CDR3 in DNA: TGTGCCAGCAGTTTAAGCGGGGGTCCGTTAGGGAATGAGCAGTTCTTC. Its translation is CASSLSGGPLGNEQFF.

This clone has just a few counts. The rearrangement uses TRBV7-9 and TRBJ1-3; the D is unclear. The V and J ends lost 1 base and 8 bases respectively, with 18 bases between them. CDR1 SEHNR and CDR2 FQNEAQ come from the germline V gene (reference sequence). The CDR3 runs 16 residues. The CDR3 nucleotides are TGTGCCAGCAGCTTAGGGTCTCCAGGTTTCCATTACACCATATATTTT. It is translated as CASSLGSPGFHYTIYF.

Concerning this clone: Additional DNA sequences in this sample encode the identical CDR3. The V call is TRBV28, the J call TRBJ1-4; D might be TRBD1 (5 bases). CDR1 and CDR2 (germline): MDHEN, SYDVKM. The CDR3 has 14 residues. V shed 3 bases and J shed 8 bases, with 13 bases lying between them. The CDR3 DNA sequence: TGTGCCAGCAGTTTCGGGCAGGGCCGGGAAAAACTGTTTTTT. The encoded protein is CASSFGQGREKLFF.

The V and J genes are TRBV7-9 and TRBJ2-7; D is ambiguous. V gave up 4 bases and J gave up 0 bases, with 10 bases separating them. The CDR3 runs 14 residues. Germline assignment: CDR1 SEHNR and CDR2 FQNEAQ (reference sequence). CDR3 sequence: CASSSLSFSYEQYF. The CDR3 DNA is TGTGCCAGCAGCTCCCTTAGCTTCTCCTACGAGCAGTACTTC.

The chain couples TRBV11-2 to TRBJ1-2; tentative D call: TRBD1 (6 bases). The V end lost 4 bases, the J end lost 6 bases, and 24 bases lay between the germline ends. The CDR3 loop spans 17 amino acids. Germline CDR1 and CDR2: SGHAT and FQNNGV. The CDR3 DNA reads TGTGCCAGCAGCTCCCTCGGGTGGACAGCGATTAGTGATGGCTACACCTTC. Protein sequence: CASSSLGWTAISDGYTF.

This clone occurred a few times. The chain recombines TRBV9 with TRBJ1-4, with 7 positions matching TRBD1. Losses at the gene ends were 3 bases for V and 4 bases for J; bases not matched to a gene: 6. This CDR3 contains 15 residues. The germline CDR1 and CDR2 sequences are SGDLS and YYNGEE. The CDR3 region has the DNA TGTGCCAGCAGCGCCCGGGACAGCCGTAATGAAAAACTGTTTTTT. Amino acids: CASSARDSRNEKLFF.

The chain couples TRBV20-1 to TRBJ2-1; possible D gene TRBD2, 5 bases. In germline, CDR1 is DFQATT, CDR2 SNEGSKA (reference sequence). CDR3 length: 11 residues. Trimming stripped 7 bases from V and 5 bases from J, with 9 bases between. CDR3 in DNA: TGCAGTGTAGCGAGGAACAATGAGCAGTTCTTC. Protein sequence: CSVARNNEQFF.

V is TRBV10-2 and J is TRBJ2-3; 12 bases are shared with TRBD2. This CDR3 is 15 amino acids long. V was pared by 0 bases and J by 12 bases, with 7 bases of the junction left unmatched. The germline CDR1 and CDR2 sequences are WSHSY and SAAADI. The CDR3 region is CASSESGLAGRFQYF. The CDR3 DNA reads as TGCGCCAGCAGTGAGTCTGGACTAGCGGGGCGATTCCAGTATTTT.

This chain uses TRBV6-5 with TRBJ2-7, with TRBD2 matching over 7 bases. V shed 6 bases and J 6 bases; nucleotides not matched to a gene: 11. Per the germline V gene, CDR1 is MNHEY and CDR2 is SVGAGI. This CDR3 region has 14 residues. CDR3 bases: TGTGCCAGCAGCAGACGGGGCCCGGGGGGCGAGCAGTACTTC. Translated: CASSRRGPGGEQYF.

The V call is TRBV9, the J call TRBJ1-5; D possibly corresponds to TRBD1 (5 bases). Germline loops: CDR1 SGDLS, CDR2 YYNGEE. The germline V and J ends were trimmed by 4 bases and 2 bases, with 10 bases remaining between them. There are 14 residues in the CDR3. The CDR3 region is CASSLGRGNQPQHF. The CDR3 DNA sequence: TGTGCCAGCAGCCTGGGCAGGGGCAATCAGCCCCAGCATTTT. Variable domain in full (rest from reference TRBV9 and TRBJ1-5): DSGVTQTPKHLITATGQRVTLRCSPRSGDLSVYWYQQSLDQGLQFLIQYYNGEERAKGNILERFSAQQFPDLHSELNLSSLELGDSALYFCASSLGRGNQPQHFGDGTRLSIL.